Below are 18 T cell receptor beta chains sequenced from a single sample in a study of cytomegalovirus exposure and HLA in healthy donors. The PCR had 60 Vbeta and 13 Jbeta primers. Some clones are missing from TCRdb's copy, which holds only in-frame ones; the method was immunoSEQ multiplex PCR. The repertoire has roughly 140,000 clones, about 73% of them found once; the top ten carry around 3%. Sequenced material: PBMCs. The receptors were sampled from a man between 35 and 55 years old in good health and CMV-seropositive.

The chain links TRBV28 to TRBJ1-2, with D possibly matching TRBD1 (6 bases). CDR1 and CDR2 (germline): MDHEN, SYDVKM. Trimming cost V 3 bases and J 0 bases, with 11 bases left between them. This CDR3 contains 15 residues. The CDR3 protein is CASSLFGGPNYGYTF. The CDR3 DNA reads TGTGCCAGCAGTTTGTTCGGGGGGCCTAACTATGGCTACACCTTC.

CDR3 in amino acids: CASSLVGRADTQYF. The CDR3, as DNA: TGTGCCAGCAGCTTAGTAGGGCGGGCAGATACGCAGTATTTT. The chain combines TRBV7-2 with TRBJ2-3, with TRBD2 as a possible D gene (5 bases). The germline V gene has CDR1 SGHTA and CDR2 FQGNSA. V lost 1 base and J lost 4, with 9 bases in between. This CDR3 comprises 14 residues.

V gene TRBV7-9 combines with J gene TRBJ2-2; a possible D gene is TRBD2 (5 bases). The CDR3 spans 15 residues. Germline V gene lookup returns CDR1 SEHNR and CDR2 FQNEAQ (reference sequence). The V end was cut by 5 bases, the J end by 4 bases, with 14 bases between. Here the CDR3 reads CASSPITSGTGELFF. The CDR3 DNA sequence: TGTGCCAGCAGCCCGATAACTAGTGGCACCGGGGAGCTGTTTTTT.

The chain carries TRBV2 and TRBJ2-3; possible D gene TRBD1, 6 bases. Germline V gene data show CDR1 as SNHLY and CDR2 as FYNNEI. This CDR3 contains 15 residues. V was pared by 2 bases and J by 5 bases, with 14 bases between. For the CDR3, the DNA is TGTGCCAGCAGTGAATTTGGGGGCGTACAAGATACGCAGTATTTT. It translates to CASSEFGGVQDTQYF.

This chain joins TRBV30 and TRBJ2-2; 7 nucleotides match TRBD1. The J segment lost 5 bases and the V segment lost 4 bases, leaving 10 bases of the junction unmatched. CDR1 is GTSNPN and CDR2 is SVGIG in the germline V gene (reference sequence). This CDR3 comprises 15 residues. CDR3 in amino acids: CAWNLGGARTGELFF. For the CDR3, the DNA is TGTGCCTGGAATCTAGGGGGCGCAAGGACCGGGGAGCTGTTTTTT. The whole variable domain, remainder taken from reference TRBV30 and TRBJ2-2, is SQTIHQWPATLVQPVGSPLSLECTVEGTSNPNLYWYRQAAGRGLQLLFYSVGIGQISSEVPQNLSASRPQDRQFILSSKKLLLSDSGFYLCAWNLGGARTGELFFGEGSRLTVL.

The chain has TRBV6-5 and TRBJ2-2; TRBD2 matches at 7 bases. The CDR3 spans 14 residues. The J segment lost 4 bases and the V segment lost 6 bases, leaving 5 bases of the junction unmatched. CDR1 is MNHEY and CDR2 is SVGAGI in the germline V gene. The CDR3 loop reads CASRRGRGTGELFF. In DNA form, the CDR3 reads TGTGCCAGCAGGCGAGGGAGGGGCACCGGGGAGCTGTTTTTT.

This clone came up a few times. The gene calls are TRBV9 and TRBJ1-3; 7 nucleotides align to TRBD1. Trimming cost V 4 bases and J 0 bases; bases outside gene matches: 25. In germline, CDR1 is SGDLS, CDR2 YYNGEE. This CDR3 comprises 22 residues. The chain's CDR3 is CASSKRGEILTGTLPSGNTIYF. Written as DNA, the CDR3 is TGTGCCAGCAGCAAAAGGGGGGAAATTTTGACAGGGACCTTGCCCTCTGGAAACACCATATATTTT.

The genes are TRBV6-1 and TRBJ1-3; 7 bases are a match to TRBD1. CDR1 and CDR2 from the germline V gene are MNHNS and SASEGT. The CDR3 length is 16 residues. Trimming took 3 bases from V and 4 from J; bases not matched to a gene: 9. The CDR3 loop is CASSEDLGTEGNTIYF. The DNA for the CDR3 is TGTGCCAGCAGTGAGGATCTCGGGACAGAGGGAAACACCATATATTTT.

The chain links TRBV6-6 to TRBJ1-3, with 8 positions matching TRBD1. The CDR3 length is 16 residues. V shed 0 bases, J shed 3 bases, and the junction held 4 bases outside the gene matches. The germline V gene has CDR1 MNHNY and CDR2 SVGAGI (reference sequence). The CDR3 loop reads CASSYSQGALGNTIYF. The CDR3 nucleotides are TGTGCCAGCAGTTACTCGCAGGGGGCACTTGGAAACACCATATATTTT.

This clone was counted at least ten times. This chain uses TRBV7-9 with TRBJ2-1; 8 nucleotides line up with TRBD2. The CDR3 is 15 residues long. V lost 1 base to trimming and J lost 9 bases; unmatched junction nucleotides: 8. The germline V gene encodes CDR1 SEHNR and CDR2 FQNEAQ (reference sequence). The DNA for the CDR3 is TGTGCCAGCAGCTTAGAGAGTAGCGGGAAGCCTGAGCAGTTCTTC. Translation gives CASSLESSGKPEQFF. The full variable domain, rest sourced from reference TRBV7-9 and TRBJ2-1, is DTGVSQNPRHKITKRGQNVTFRCDPISEHNRLYWYRQTLGQGPEFLTYFQNEAQLEKSRLLSDRFSAERPKGSFSTLEIQRTEQGDSAMYLCASSLESSGKPEQFFGPGTRLTVL.

V gene TRBV6-1 combines with J gene TRBJ1-3; tentative D call: TRBD1 (6 bases). The V and J ends lost 1 base and 0 bases respectively, with 13 bases between them. The CDR3 extends over 17 amino acids. CDR1 is MNHNS and CDR2 is SASEGT in the germline V gene. CDR3 in DNA: TGTGCCAGCAGTGAAGACAGGGTTATAAGCTCTGGAAACACCATATATTTT. Encoded protein: CASSEDRVISSGNTIYF.

This rearrangement joins TRBV15 to TRBJ2-3; 7 bases align to TRBD2. Germline CDR1 LNHNV, CDR2 YYDKDF (reference sequence). The junction had 7 bases not matched to a gene; V was cut back by 0 bases and J by 1 base. This CDR3 spans 17 amino acids. The CDR3 spells CATSRDRLARRTDTQYF. CDR3 in DNA: TGTGCCACCAGCAGAGATCGACTAGCCCGACGCACAGATACGCAGTATTTT.

V usage is TRBV6-5 and J usage is TRBJ2-7, with D possibly matching TRBD2 (5 bases). V was pared by 2 bases and J by 4 bases, with 15 bases between. Germline CDR1 and CDR2: MNHEY and SVGAGI. This CDR3 spans 15 amino acids. CDR3 amino acids: CASSYEGPGPYEQYF. CDR3 coding DNA: TGTGCCAGCAGTTACGAGGGTCCCGGGCCATACGAGCAGTACTTC.

The V gene is TRBV7-3, the J gene TRBJ1-1; D ambiguous. Trimming left V 1 base short and J 2 bases short, with 11 bases between. The CDR3 spans 15 residues. Per the germline V gene, CDR1 is SGHTA and CDR2 is FQGTGA. CDR3 amino acids: CASSLSPGVNTEAFF. CDR3 sequence (DNA): TGTGCCAGCAGCTTAAGTCCCGGGGTTAACACTGAAGCTTTCTTT.

V and J are TRBV19 and TRBJ2-2; D perhaps matches TRBD2 (6 bases). The CDR3 covers 15 residues. The germline CDR1 and CDR2 sequences are LNHDA and SQIVND (reference sequence). Between the trimmed V and J ends, which lost 7 bases and 5 bases, there was a span of 17 bases. The CDR3 region has the DNA TGTGCCAGTACCGCGACGGGGGTTAGGACCGGGGAGCTGTTTTTT. Amino acids: CASTATGVRTGELFF.

The J gene is TRBJ2-2, the V gene TRBV19; possibly TRBD2 for D (6 bases). Germline CDR1 LNHDA, CDR2 SQIVND (reference sequence). V lost 6 bases, J lost 0 bases, and 17 bases lay in between. The CDR3 consists of 17 residues. CDR3 in amino acids: CASSPGLKNANTGELFF. CDR3 nucleotides: TGTGCCAGTAGCCCGGGACTCAAAAACGCGAACACCGGGGAGCTGTTTTTT.

CDR3 amino acids: CASSSGTGMYEQYF. CDR3 DNA sequence: TGCGCCAGCAGCTCCGGGACAGGGATGTACGAGCAGTACTTC. The rearrangement links TRBV10-1 to TRBJ2-7; TRBD1 aligns across 9 bases. The ends lost 6 bases at V and 4 bases at J; junction bases unmatched: 7. The germline CDR1 and CDR2 sequences are WNHNN and SYGVQD (reference sequence). CDR3 length: 14 residues.

The chain links TRBV19 to TRBJ2-2; 8 nucleotides match TRBD1. CDR1 is LNHDA and CDR2 is SQIVND in the germline V gene (reference sequence). The CDR3 covers 13 residues. V shed 4 bases and J 6 bases; nucleotides not matched to a gene: 1. CDR3 coding DNA: TGTGCCAGTAGTAAGGACAGGGCCGGGGAGCTGTTTTTT. It yields the protein CASSKDRAGELFF.